Shown below are 25 T cell receptor beta chains from a single sample sequenced in a study of post-analysis software for immune sequencing data. Their cognate antigens are unknown. The study, taken as a whole, reports: Relative to controls, patients had a handful of TRBV segments at higher frequency, with TRBV5-6, TRBV5-1 and TRBV20-1 among these.

Tagging with unique molecular identifiers was a feature of the TCR beta cDNA libraries. A single record per CDR3 protein comes from TCRdb applying MiXCR to the PCR reads. The repertoire has fewer than 850,000 distinct CDR3 sequences, 25% to 30% of them found once; the top ten carry roughly 0.53%. The specimen was blood. The source is a girl aged 10-17 years with multiple sclerosis.

This clonotype was seen a few times. This rearrangement joins TRBV7-6 to TRBJ2-3; 9 nucleotides line up with TRBD2. The CDR3 is 16 residues long. The germline V gene has CDR1 SGHVS and CDR2 FNYEAQ. V trimming: 4 bases; J trimming: 2 bases; junction bases outside the gene matches: 7. CDR3 DNA: TGTGCCAGCAGCTCCGGACTAGCGAGAATCACAGATACGCAGTATTTT. Translated: CASSSGLARITDTQYF.

V and J are TRBV7-2 and TRBJ2-7, with 8 nucleotides matching TRBD1. CDR1 and CDR2 (germline): SGHTA, FQGNSA. The CDR3 is made up of 14 amino acids. Germline trimming cut 3 bases from V and 3 bases from J; bases unmatched to any gene: 4. The chain's CDR3 is CASSFGRGLYEQYV. CDR3 in DNA: TGTGCCAGCAGCTTCGGCAGGGGGCTCTACGAGCAGTACGTC.

This clonotype appeared a few times. V usage is TRBV10-3 and J usage is TRBJ2-1; maybe TRBD1 (6 bases). The CDR3 is 13 amino acids. The germline CDR1 and CDR2 sequences are ENHRY and SYGVKD. V was cut by 2 bases and J by 8 bases, with 10 bases left in between. The CDR3 region is CAISEGRGYEQFF. For the CDR3, the DNA is TGTGCCATCAGTGAGGGTAGGGGGTATGAGCAGTTCTTC.

This chain uses TRBV4-3 with TRBJ1-5; 7 positions match TRBD1. This CDR3 has 15 amino acids. Germline V gene lookup returns CDR1 LGHNA and CDR2 YSLEER. V lost 0 bases and J lost 9; bases outside the gene matches: 8. This CDR3 reads CASSQDRQGGWPQHF. The CDR3 coding sequence is TGCGCCAGCAGCCAAGATAGACAGGGCGGGTGGCCCCAGCATTTT.

The sample holds one count of this clonotype. The CDR3 DNA sequence: TGCAGTGCTCCCCCACCAGCGAACCGTATAGGGAATGAGCAGTTCTTC. Amino acids: CSAPPPANRIGNEQFF. The rearrangement uses TRBV20-1 and TRBJ2-1; D gene unclear. CDR3 length: 16 amino acids. Germline-derived CDR1 and CDR2 are DFQATT and SNEGSKA (reference sequence). The V end lost 5 bases, the J end lost 7 bases, and 24 bases lay between the germline ends.

This clonotype was found a few times. The chain uses TRBV20-1 and TRBJ2-5, with 10 bases identical to TRBD2. The V gene end was trimmed by 4 bases and the J gene end by 2 bases; junction bases not matched to a gene: 7. The CDR3 has 15 residues. CDR1 and CDR2 (germline): DFQATT, SNEGSKA (reference sequence). The CDR3 DNA is TGCAGTGCTACCGCTTATAGCGGGGGGCAAGAGACCCAGTACTTC. It is translated as CSATAYSGGQETQYF.

The chain recombines TRBV28 with TRBJ1-3, with D tentatively TRBD1 (6 bases). Trimming left V 4 bases short and J 4 bases short, with 23 bases between. The CDR3 has 18 amino acids. The germline gives CDR1 MDHEN, CDR2 SYDVKM. CDR3 DNA sequence: TGTGCCAGCAGTTACCCGACAGGATATAGACTCTCCGGAAACACCATATATTTT. Its protein is CASSYPTGYRLSGNTIYF.

This clonotype was detected ten times or more. This chain links TRBV20-1 with TRBJ2-1; D may be TRBD2 (5 bases). Germline CDR1 DFQATT, CDR2 SNEGSKA (reference sequence). The length of the CDR3 is 14 residues. V was shortened by 3 bases and J by 0 bases, with 9 bases between the two germline ends. CDR3: CSASNRGSYNEQFF. Written as DNA, the CDR3 is TGCAGTGCTAGTAATCGGGGCTCCTACAATGAGCAGTTCTTC.

The chain employs TRBV5-1 and TRBJ1-1; tentative D call: TRBD1 (6 bases). CDR3 length: 14 residues. Trimming removed 4 bases from V and 3 bases from J, with 13 bases in between. The V gene's germline CDR1 is SGHRS and CDR2 YFSETQ. CDR3 residues: CASSANRADTEAFF. DNA for the CDR3: TGCGCCAGCAGCGCAAACAGGGCGGACACTGAAGCTTTCTTT.

With respect to this clonotype: The missing conserved phenylalanine or tryptophan at the end of this CDR3 makes a read error likely. The limits of the CDR3 on the DNA are not certain, so only TCRdb's listed CDR3 is given. The V call is TRBV27, the J call TRBJ2-1; the D call TRBD1 from the table was never checked on the DNA. A total of 13 residues make up the CDR3, ends included. The germline gives CDR1 MNHEY, CDR2 SMNVEV (reference sequence). The CDR3 sequence is CASSLTRDRGYFV.

The CDR3 is CASSLGYASLEQYF. In DNA, the CDR3 is TGTGCCAGCAGCTTGGGCTATGCCTCCCTCGAGCAGTACTTC. The chain links TRBV7-2 to TRBJ2-7, with unresolved D. Looked up from germline, CDR1 is SGHTA and CDR2 is FQGNSA. This CDR3 has 14 residues. Trimming shortened V by 3 bases and J by 6 bases, and 15 bases separated the two germline ends.

This clonotype turned up a few times. Here the CDR3 DNA reads TGTGCCAGCAGGGATGGGGACAGGGCTCCCTTTTACAATGAGCAGTTCTTC. It yields the protein CASRDGDRAPFYNEQFF. The chain carries TRBV12-3 or TRBV12-4 and TRBJ2-1, with 9 nucleotides matching TRBD1. This CDR3 contains 17 residues. V gave up 6 bases and J gave up 4 bases; unmatched junction bases: 13.

The genes are TRBV12-3 or TRBV12-4 and TRBJ2-1, with D possibly TRBD2 on 6 matching bases. Trimming removed 4 bases from V and 3 bases from J, with 13 bases in between. This CDR3 comprises 15 residues. The DNA of the CDR3 is TGTGCCAGCAGTTGTTATCGGGGACTCTACAATGAGCAGTTCTTC. It is translated as CASSCYRGLYNEQFF.

Of note for this clonotype: A junction boundary mismatches the germline segment, possibly from a read error. The V gene is TRBV5-1, the J gene TRBJ2-3; 7 nucleotides match TRBD1. There are 17 residues in the CDR3. Germline CDR1 is SGHRS and CDR2 is YFSETQ. The CDR3 nucleotides read TGCGCCAGCAGCTTGGCCGGTCGTGGCAGGGGGTCAGATACGCAGGATTTT. Protein sequence: CASSLAGRGRGSDTQDF. The full variable domain, rest sourced from reference TRBV5-1 and TRBJ2-3, is KAGVTQTPRYLIKTRGQQVTLSCSPISGHRSVSWYQQTPGQGLQFLFEYFSETQRNKGNFPGRFSGRQFSNSRSEMNVSTLELGDSALYLCASSLAGRGRGSDTQDFGPGTRLTVL.

This clonotype showed up just a few times. The V gene is TRBV18, the J gene TRBJ1-1; the D is unclear. This CDR3 spans 15 amino acids. Deletions cut 2 bases from V and 1 base from J, with 11 bases between. Germline CDR1 reads KGHSH; CDR2 reads LQKENI. The CDR3 coding sequence is TGTGCCAGCTCACCAGGGGTGGGGAGGAACACTGAAGCTTTCTTT. It is translated as CASSPGVGRNTEAFF.

V gene TRBV7-9 combines with J gene TRBJ1-2; TRBD1 agrees at 7 bases. CDR1 is SEHNR, CDR2 FQNEAQ, per germline (reference sequence). Losses at the gene ends were 5 bases for V and 6 bases for J; bases not matched to a gene: 9. This CDR3 comprises 14 residues. The CDR3 sequence is CASSQGQNNDGYTF. The CDR3 coding sequence is TGTGCCAGCAGCCAGGGACAGAACAATGATGGCTACACCTTC.

In its sample, this clonotype was seen a few times. The CDR3 DNA is TGTGCCAGCAGTGAAAACGGTAGCAATCAGCCCCAGCATTTT. This sequence encodes CASSENGSNQPQHF. The chain employs TRBV25-1 and TRBJ1-5, with no clear D. The CDR3 has 14 residues. Trimming removed 2 bases from V and 0 bases from J, with 5 bases in between. Germline V CDR1 and CDR2: MGHDK, SYGVNS.

The chain has TRBV20-1 and TRBJ2-5, with D tentatively TRBD1 or TRBD2 (6 bases each). Germline values: CDR1 DFQATT, CDR2 SNEGSKA (reference sequence). This CDR3 is built from 16 residues. The V and J ends lost 3 bases and 2 bases respectively, with 19 bases between them. CDR3 bases: TGCAGTGCTAGCCCATACGGGGGCTGGGGGCAAGAGACCCAGTACTTC. It yields the protein CSASPYGGWGQETQYF.

This rearrangement joins TRBV11-2 to TRBJ2-4; D is perhaps TRBD1 (5 bases). The J call could be wrong; TRBJ2-7 is a better fit for the DNA end. This CDR3 spans 14 amino acids. Germline loops: CDR1 SGHAT, CDR2 FQNNGV. The CDR3 region is CASSLDRRTYEQYF. The CDR3 region has the DNA TGTGCCAGCAGCTTAGACCGCAGGACATACGAGCAGTACTTC.

This chain joins TRBV20-1 and TRBJ2-5; weak D call: TRBD1 (6 bases). The V gene lost 6 bases and the J gene lost 11 bases, with 22 bases spanning the gap. Germline V lookup: CDR1 DFQATT, CDR2 SNEGSKA (reference sequence). The CDR3 consists of 13 residues. CDR3 DNA sequence: TGCAGTGCCCGTCCGGCAGGGGAATATGAGCAGTACTTC. It codes for CSARPAGEYEQYF.

As for this clonotype: Given the absence of the conserved phenylalanine or tryptophan at the CDR3 end, a read error is likely. The V call is TRBV12-3 or TRBV12-4, the J call TRBJ2-6, with D tentatively TRBD1 (6 bases). The V and J ends lost 8 bases and 4 bases respectively, with 21 bases between them. This CDR3 spans 17 amino acids. The CDR3 bases are TGTGCCAGCGGGTCAGGGGATTTGCTTTCCGGGGCCAACGTCCTGACTTGC. It encodes CASGSGDLLSGANVLTC.

The V and J genes are TRBV7-2 and TRBJ1-3, with a weak D call TRBD1 (6 bases). Germline values: CDR1 SGHTA, CDR2 FQGNSA. The CDR3 loop spans 13 amino acids. V was shortened by 4 bases and J by 9 bases, with 13 bases between the two germline ends. CDR3 amino acids: CASSSTLGGTIYF. The CDR3, as DNA: TGTGCCAGCAGCTCAACCTTAGGGGGCACCATATATTTT.

This clonotype was counted a few times. This chain uses TRBV5-1 with TRBJ2-7; D perhaps matches TRBD2 (5 bases). The J call may not be correct, given that the DNA end is closer to TRBJ2-5. Germline V lookup: CDR1 SGHRS, CDR2 YFSETQ. This CDR3 spans 14 amino acids. CDR3 in DNA: TGCGCCAGCACGGGCGGAGGCTATCGGGAGACCCAGTACTTC. Translated: CASTGGGYRETQYF.

On this clonotype: A much larger clone lies a single base off, so this may be a read error. Likely a read error: the CDR3 ends without its conserved phenylalanine or tryptophan. This chain uses TRBV10-3 with TRBJ1-2; D is uncertain. The CDR3 extends over 13 amino acids. Trimming left V 0 bases short and J 2 bases short, with 4 bases between. Germline assignment: CDR1 ENHRY and CDR2 SYGVKD. The CDR3 DNA follows: TGTGCCATCAGTGAGTCGGGAAACTATGGCTACACCTGC. It specifies CAISESGNYGYTC.

In its sample, this clonotype was seen once. The chain carries TRBV5-1 and TRBJ1-1, with a possible D match to TRBD1 (5 bases). V gave up 4 bases and J gave up 3 bases, with 13 bases separating them. This CDR3 has 14 amino acids. Germline V gives CDR1 SGHRS, CDR2 YFSETQ. The CDR3 is CASSPAGGYTEAFF. CDR3 nucleotides: TGCGCCAGCAGCCCTGCTGGGGGGTACACTGAAGCTTTCTTT.